The 25 T cell receptor beta chains listed next were all sequenced from one sample in a study of CD8+ T cells in alopecia areata. The study sorted pooled cutaneous lymph node cells by CD4, CD8alpha, NKG2D, NKG2ACE and other markers. RNA extraction and reverse transcription yielded cDNA as sequencing template. Measured with immunoSEQ multiplex PCR; TCRdb has only the in-frame clones, and not every one. The table lists 270,000 or so clones, with no singletons. What was sequenced was CD4+ T cells sorted from a lymph node. The receptors here all came from a C3H/HeJ mouse with alopecia areata. The MHC haplotype of this mouse line is H2-k.

The sample holds a few counts of this clone. Germline and genes: mouse. The identical CDR3 is also encoded by other nucleotide sequences in the sample. CDR3 sequence reads: CASSDALGGNTGQLYF. The part of the CDR3 DNA that was read is TGTGCCAGCAGTGATGCATTGGGGGGCAACACCGGG. The gene calls are TRBV13-1 and TRBJ2-2; D might be TRBD2 (7 bases). Read coverage stops 4 residues before the CDR3 terminus; the germline J gene supplies the remainder. In germline, CDR1 is NSHNY, CDR2 SYGAGN. Trimming took 0 bases from V and 2 from J, leaving 11 bases between them. There are 16 residues in the CDR3.

This clone was seen at least ten times. The listed genes are named as in mouse. The CDR3 goes on 3 residues after the read ends, and that part is filled in from the germline J gene. The chain uses TRBV3 and TRBJ1-6; 10 positions match TRBD1. TRBJ1-6 is an open reading frame, and its role is uncertain. The CDR3 is made up of 16 amino acids. V lost 4 bases and J lost 5; bases outside the gene matches: 5. Germline V gene lookup returns CDR1 SNHLY and CDR2 FYNGKV (reference sequence). CDR3 sequence reads: CASSSPGTGDNSPLYF. The sequenced CDR3 bases are TGTGCCAGCAGCTCACCCGGGACAGGGGATAATTCGCCC.

Of note for this clone: Mouse gene names and germline throughout. The read is 4 residues too short to cover the CDR3 end, so that end is filled in from the germline J gene. The V gene is TRBV19, the J gene TRBJ1-1, with 7 bases fitting TRBD1. Germline V gives CDR1 FNHDT, CDR2 SITEND (reference sequence). The CDR3 has 12 residues. Here the CDR3 reads CASSTPGGEVFF. CDR3 DNA (partial): TGTGCCAGCAGTACACCAGGGGGA.

In its sample, this clone was seen a few times. Genes here carry mouse names. The read stops 3 residues short of the end of the CDR3; the missing end is completed from the germline J gene. The chain uses TRBV19 and TRBJ1-6; D call uncertain. TRBJ1-6 is identified as an open reading frame with a role that is uncertain. The germline V and J ends were trimmed by 4 bases and 4 bases, with 6 bases remaining between them. The CDR3 totals 13 residues. Germline V CDR1 and CDR2: FNHDT, SITEND (reference sequence). The CDR3 is CASSFRYNSPLYF. CDR3 DNA, as far as it was read: TGTGCCAGCAGTTTCAGATATAATTCGCCC.

Comments on this clone: Each gene name is a mouse one. The CDR3 end falls 4 residues outside the read, so it is completed with the germline J gene. At the DNA level, this CDR3 is encoded by other sequences in the same sample as well. The J gene is TRBJ1-2, the V gene TRBV13-1; TRBD1 might be the D (5 bases). The CDR3 runs to 14 residues. CDR1 is NSHNY and CDR2 is SYGAGN in the germline V gene. Incomplete CDR3 DNA: TGTGCCAGCAGTGATGCCGGGGGGGGGTCC. Its translation: CASSDAGGGS. The CDR3, in full, reads CASSDAGGGSDYTF.

To note about this clone: The gene symbols are mouse symbols. The CDR3 end falls 4 residues outside the read, so it is completed with the germline J gene. The same CDR3 can be traced to other DNA sequences in this sample. The chain couples TRBV1 to TRBJ1-1, with D maybe TRBD1 (6 bases). The CDR3 is made up of 13 amino acids. V was trimmed by 5 bases and J by 2 bases, leaving 9 bases between them. Germline V gives CDR1 NSQYPW, CDR2 LRSPGD (reference sequence). CDR3 bases read: TGCACCTGCAGTCCACAGGGTAACACA. Translating gives CTCSPQGNT. The CDR3 reads in full as CTCSPQGNTEVFF.

This clone was counted only a few times. Gene labels here are mouse ones. The read stops 4 residues short of the end of the CDR3; the missing end is completed from the germline J gene. The rearrangement links TRBV19 to TRBJ2-1; 7 nucleotides align to TRBD1. The CDR3 runs 15 residues. Germline CDR1 and CDR2: FNHDT and SITEND (reference sequence). Trimming removed 5 bases from V and 1 base from J; junction bases left unmatched: 6. The CDR3: CASRKNRGNYAEQFF. The covered CDR3 bases are TGTGCCAGCAGGAAAAACAGGGGCAACTATGCT.

This clone has only a few counts. Possible read error: a much larger clone is one base away. Mouse gene names and germline throughout. The sequence runs out 4 residues before the end of the CDR3; the remainder is reconstructed from the germline J gene. Other DNA sequences in this specimen translate into the identical CDR3. This chain links TRBV13-1 with TRBJ1-2; TRBD1 might be the D (6 bases). Germline-derived CDR1 and CDR2 are NSHNY and SYGAGN. The V end was cut by 5 bases, the J end by 0 bases, with 8 bases between. The CDR3 has 13 residues. CDR3 in amino acids: CASRDRANSDYTF. CDR3 DNA (partial): TGTGCCAGCAGGGACAGAGCAAACTCC.

This clone was counted a few times. Gene names are mouse gene names. The sequenced part of the CDR3 DNA is TGTGCCTGGAGTCGGGACTGGGACTATGCT. Translation: CAWSRDWDYA. The entire CDR3 is CAWSRDWDYAEQFF. The chain carries TRBV31 and TRBJ2-1, with TRBD2 matching 9 bases. Read coverage stops 4 residues before the CDR3 terminus; the germline J gene supplies the remainder. With V trimmed by 1 base and J by 2 bases, 0 bases remained unmatched. The V gene's germline CDR1 is GKSSPN and CDR2 SITVG. The CDR3 runs 14 residues.

On this clone itself: Genes here carry mouse names. With the read ending 4 residues before the CDR3 end, the germline J gene is used to fill in that end. V is TRBV1 and J is TRBJ1-1; TRBD1 matches 8 bases. The CDR3 covers 14 residues. The germline gives CDR1 NSQYPW, CDR2 LRSPGD (reference sequence). CDR3 sequence reads: CTCSADPGGGEVFF. The CDR3 DNA, read in part, is TGCACCTGCAGTGCAGATCCAGGGGGCGGA.

With respect to this clone: Mouse names are used for the genes. The CDR3 goes on 4 residues after the read ends, and that part is filled in from the germline J gene. The genes are TRBV13-1 and TRBJ2-1, with D possibly TRBD1 on 5 matching bases. Germline-derived CDR1 and CDR2 are NSHNY and SYGAGN. The CDR3 extends over 13 amino acids. CDR3 region: CASSEGRAAEQFF. CDR3 DNA (partial): TGTGCCAGCAGTGAGGGCAGGGCGGCT.

Worth noting for this clone: The gene names here belong to mouse. The CDR3 end is not reached by the read, which stops 4 residues before it; the germline J gene fills it in. The rearrangement links TRBV1 to TRBJ2-3; D remains unclear. The germline V gene encodes CDR1 NSQYPW and CDR2 LRSPGD (reference sequence). The CDR3 runs to 16 residues. The V gene lost 3 bases and the J gene lost 0 bases, with 13 bases spanning the gap. This chain's CDR3 is CTCSAEQPPSAETLYF. The part of the CDR3 DNA that was read is TGCACCTGCAGTGCGGAACAGCCCCCTAGTGCAGAA.

This clone was detected a few times. Genes and germline are mouse. The read finishes 4 residues shy of the CDR3 end, and the germline J gene is used to complete it. The gene calls are TRBV13-2 and TRBJ2-1; TRBD1 agrees at 7 bases. Per the germline V gene, CDR1 is NNHNN and CDR2 is SYGAGS (reference sequence). Trimming cost V 2 bases and J 2 bases; bases outside gene matches: 4. The CDR3 has 15 residues. The part of the CDR3 DNA that was read is TGTGCCAGCGGTGAGCCGGGACAGTACTATGCT. As protein: CASGEPGQYYA. Given in full, the CDR3 is CASGEPGQYYAEQFF.

The sample holds a few counts of this clone. Any gene name here is a mouse gene name. The read ends 4 residues shy of where the CDR3 ends; the end is completed using the germline J gene. This chain links TRBV17 with TRBJ2-1; D is unclear. CDR1 MNHDT and CDR2 YYDKIL come from the germline V gene. This CDR3 has 15 amino acids. V was clipped by 1 base and J by 0 bases, with 7 bases between them. The CDR3 sequence: CASSRGRNNYAEQFF. The sequenced CDR3 bases are TGTGCTAGCAGTAGAGGCAGAAATAACTATGCT.

Details on this clone: Genes and germline come from the mouse. The CDR3 extends 4 residues past the end of the read, so its final part is completed from the germline J gene. The chain carries TRBV31 and TRBJ2-2, with a possible D match to TRBD2 (6 bases). CDR1 GKSSPN and CDR2 SITVG come from the germline V gene. With 4 bases removed from V and 2 bases from J, the gap between germline ends came to 8 bases. The CDR3 sequence is 13 residues long. Incomplete CDR3 DNA: TGTGCCTGGATGTGGGGGAACACCGGG. Its translation is CAWMWGNTG. The CDR3 in its entirety is CAWMWGNTGQLYF.

This clone was seen only a few times. The gene names given are mouse names. The read stops 4 residues short of the end of the CDR3; the missing end is completed from the germline J gene. The chain employs TRBV13-2 and TRBJ2-2; TRBD1 is a possible D gene (6 bases). The CDR3 contains 15 residues. V was trimmed by 5 bases and J by 0 bases, leaving 11 bases between them. The germline V gene has CDR1 NNHNN and CDR2 SYGAGS (reference sequence). The CDR3 protein is CASGSGTPNTGQLYF. CDR3 DNA (partial): TGTGCCAGCGGGAGCGGGACACCAAACACCGGG.

About this clone: The gene symbols are mouse symbols. Sequencing ends 4 residues short of the CDR3 end; the germline J gene provides the rest. The chain links TRBV13-1 to TRBJ2-2; D is perhaps TRBD1 (6 bases). Germline V CDR1 and CDR2: NSHNY, SYGAGN. There are 15 residues in the CDR3. Trimming pared 2 bases from V and 2 bases from J, leaving 10 bases between. CDR3 region: CASSEQGRNTGQLYF. Incomplete CDR3 DNA: TGTGCCAGCAGTGAGCAGGGGAGGAACACCGGG.

The table lists this clone with a few counts. Gene and germline names: mouse. The part of the CDR3 DNA that was read is TGTGCCAGCAGCCAAGAGGGGGCCAACTAT. Residues: CASSQEGANY. The whole CDR3 is CASSQEGANYEQYF. This chain connects TRBV5 to TRBJ2-7; possibly TRBD1 or TRBD2 for D (6 bases each). Coverage ceases 4 residues before the CDR3 finishes, and the germline J gene fills in the end. The CDR3 sequence is 14 residues long. V shed 0 bases and J shed 3 bases, with 9 bases lying between them. The germline gives CDR1 LGHNA, CDR2 YNLKQL (reference sequence).

As regards this clone: The gene names given are mouse names. The read comes to an end 4 residues before the CDR3 does, leaving the germline J gene to fill in the end. The chain recombines TRBV17 with TRBJ2-3, with no clear D. This CDR3 region has 15 residues. Germline V gives CDR1 MNHDT, CDR2 YYDKIL. The V end was cut by 3 bases, the J end by 0 bases, with 10 bases between. CDR3 protein: CASSSFSSSAETLYF. Partial CDR3 DNA: TGTGCTAGCAGTAGTTTCTCCTCTAGTGCAGAA. Looking up the rest from reference TRBV17 and TRBJ2-3 gives the full variable domain: DTTVKQNPRYKLARVGKPVNLICSQTMNHDTMYWYQKKPNQAPKLLLFYYDKILNREADTFEKFQSSRPNNSFCSLYIGSAGLEYSAMYLCASSSFSSSAETLYFGSGTRLTVL.

As concerns this clone: The gene symbols are mouse symbols. The read finishes 4 residues shy of the CDR3 end, and the germline J gene is used to complete it. This CDR3 is also generated by other DNA sequences in the sample. The chain employs TRBV1 and TRBJ2-5; tentatively, D is TRBD1 (5 bases). The CDR3 totals 14 residues. Per the germline V gene, CDR1 is NSQYPW and CDR2 is LRSPGD (reference sequence). V lost 3 bases to trimming and J lost 0 bases, with 7 bases between them. The CDR3 here is CTCSADSNQDTQYF. The CDR3 bases that were read are TGCACCTGCAGTGCCGACAGTAACCAAGAC.

For this clone: All gene names here are mouse names. The CDR3 end falls 4 residues outside the read, so it is completed with the germline J gene. Other DNA sequences in this specimen translate into the identical CDR3. The chain combines TRBV19 with TRBJ2-5; weak D call: TRBD2 (6 bases). The V end was cut by 2 bases, the J end by 0 bases, with 7 bases between. This CDR3 has 14 residues. From germline, CDR1 is FNHDT and CDR2 SITEND (reference sequence). The sequenced part of the CDR3 DNA is TGTGCCAGCAGTATCGGGACTAACCAAGAC. This gives the protein CASSIGTNQD. The whole CDR3 protein reads CASSIGTNQDTQYF.

This clone was seen a handful of times. Gene names are the mouse ones. The DNA ends 4 residues before the CDR3 does, and the rest of the CDR3 is filled in from the germline J gene. This rearrangement joins TRBV1 to TRBJ2-2; tentatively, D is TRBD1 (6 bases). Per the germline V gene, CDR1 is NSQYPW and CDR2 is LRSPGD (reference sequence). V was clipped by 2 bases and J by 2 bases, with 12 bases between them. The CDR3 is 16 amino acids. This CDR3 reads CTCSAKQGGNTGQLYF. CDR3 DNA, as far as it was read: TGCACCTGCAGTGCAAAACAGGGAGGCAACACCGGG.

Concerning this clone: These gene names are mouse names. The sequenced part of the CDR3 DNA is TGTGCCAGCAGTGATAGGGGGGGGGCT. It is translated as CASSDRGGA. The CDR3, in full, reads CASSDRGGAEQFF. This rearrangement joins TRBV13-3 to TRBJ2-1; a possible D gene is TRBD2 (7 bases). The CDR3 end is not reached by the read, which stops 4 residues before it; the germline J gene fills it in. Germline loops: CDR1 NNHDY, CDR2 SYVADS. This CDR3 has 13 amino acids.

A few counts support this clone. Any gene name here is a mouse gene name. Read coverage stops 4 residues before the CDR3 terminus; the germline J gene supplies the remainder. The gene calls are TRBV5 and TRBJ2-7, with 7 bases aligning to TRBD2. The CDR3 sequence is 15 residues long. Germline V gives CDR1 LGHNA, CDR2 YNLKQL (reference sequence). The CDR3 is CASSQDPGGVYEQYF. The part of the CDR3 DNA that was read is TGTGCCAGCAGCCAAGATCCGGGGGGGGTTTAT.

About this clone itself: The germline and genes are mouse ones. The read gets to within 3 residues of the CDR3 end, and the germline J gene fills in the rest. The chain carries TRBV13-2 and TRBJ1-6; the match to TRBD1 covers 7 bases. TRBJ1-6 is flagged as an ORF with uncertain function. CDR3 length: 17 residues. Germline lookup yields CDR1 NNHNN and CDR2 SYGAGS (reference sequence). With V trimmed by 3 bases and J by 2 bases, 8 bases remained unmatched. The CDR3 protein is CASGGPRDRTYNSPLYF. CDR3 DNA, as far as it was read: TGTGCCAGCGGTGGCCCTCGGGACAGAACCTATAATTCGCCC.